The rows below give T cell receptor beta chains drawn from one sample of a study of pediatric ulcerative colitis. TCRdb's copy holds only in-frame clones and misses some; the assay was immunoSEQ multiplex PCR. The data show about 35,000 clones, about 81% seen once. The sample comprised gut tissue. Every receptor here comes from a boy under 18 with mild ulcerative colitis. Each CDR3 is given with its conserved first and last residue. The order of the fields is clone size, J gene, D gene, V gene, CDR3 protein, CDR3 DNA. A D gene is named only where the DNA matches it firmly. The listing skips clone size in some rows; elsewhere it reads once, few, many or a size class.

abundance: once; j_gene: TRBJ1-2; d_gene: TRBD1; v_gene: TRBV19; CDR3aa: CASMPGQTSYGYTF; CDR3nt: TGTGCCAGTATGCCGGGACAGACGAGCTATGGCTACACCTTC
abundance: .; j_gene: TRBJ2-2; d_gene: .; v_gene: TRBV11-3; CDR3aa: CASSLVGGLSNTGELFF; CDR3nt: TGTGCCAGCAGCTTAGTGGGGGGACTTTCGAACACCGGGGAGCTGTTTTTT
abundance: once; j_gene: TRBJ1-1; d_gene: .; v_gene: TRBV7-9; CDR3aa: CASSSQGNTEAFF; CDR3nt: TGTGCCAGCAGCTCACAGGGAAACACTGAAGCTTTCTTT
abundance: .; j_gene: TRBJ2-7; d_gene: .; v_gene: TRBV5-1; CDR3aa: CASSRKADEAYEQYF; CDR3nt: TGCGCCAGCAGCCGGAAGGCAGACGAGGCCTACGAGCAGTACTTC
abundance: .; j_gene: TRBJ1-2; d_gene: .; v_gene: TRBV2; CDR3aa: CASRRSGNYGYTF; CDR3nt: TGTGCCAGCAGGCGTTCCGGGAACTATGGCTACACCTTC
abundance: .; j_gene: TRBJ2-7; d_gene: TRBD1; v_gene: TRBV5-1; CDR3aa: CASSNRTGRYEQYF; CDR3nt: TGCGCCAGCAGCAACCGGACAGGGCGGTACGAGCAGTACTTC
abundance: .; j_gene: TRBJ1-2; d_gene: TRBD1; v_gene: TRBV2; CDR3aa: CASSGVSRGRDGYTF; CDR3nt: TGTGCCAGCAGTGGAGTGTCCAGGGGGCGGGACGGCTACACCTTC
abundance: .; j_gene: TRBJ1-2; d_gene: .; v_gene: TRBV27; CDR3aa: CASSLARGLGYGYTF; CDR3nt: TGTGCCAGCAGTTTAGCCAGAGGGTTGGGCTATGGCTACACCTTC
abundance: .; j_gene: TRBJ2-5; d_gene: TRBD1; v_gene: TRBV5-1; CDR3aa: CASSLSGTGQETQYF; CDR3nt: TGCGCCAGCAGCTTATCCGGGACAGGACAAGAGACCCAGTACTTC
abundance: once; j_gene: TRBJ1-2; d_gene: TRBD1; v_gene: TRBV5-1; CDR3aa: CASSPQGGYGYTF; CDR3nt: TGCGCCAGCAGCCCGCAGGGGGGGTATGGCTACACCTTC
abundance: .; j_gene: TRBJ1-1; d_gene: .; v_gene: TRBV5-6; CDR3aa: CASSTGQTSTNTEAFF; CDR3nt: TGTGCCAGCAGCACAGGACAGACCTCCACGAACACTGAAGCTTTCTTT
abundance: .; j_gene: TRBJ2-1; d_gene: TRBD1; v_gene: TRBV4-2; CDR3aa: CASSHDEDRGFNNEQFF; CDR3nt: TGTGCCAGCAGCCACGACGAAGACAGGGGATTTAACAATGAGCAGTTCTTC
abundance: .; j_gene: TRBJ1-1; d_gene: .; v_gene: TRBV20-1; CDR3aa: CSAKGGLGAFF; CDR3nt: TGCAGTGCTAAGGGTGGGTTGGGGGCTTTCTTT
abundance: .; j_gene: TRBJ2-1; d_gene: TRBD2; v_gene: TRBV6-4; CDR3aa: CASSASGGSYNEQFF; CDR3nt: TGTGCCAGCAGTGCTAGCGGGGGCTCCTACAATGAGCAGTTCTTC
abundance: .; j_gene: TRBJ2-5; d_gene: TRBD2; v_gene: TRBV29-1; CDR3aa: CSVKGLAGGNQETQYF; CDR3nt: TGCAGCGTCAAAGGACTAGCGGGGGGCAACCAAGAGACCCAGTACTTC
abundance: .; j_gene: TRBJ2-3; d_gene: .; v_gene: TRBV9; CDR3aa: CASSVGSTDTQYF; CDR3nt: TGTGCCAGCAGCGTAGGTAGCACAGATACGCAGTATTTT
abundance: .; j_gene: TRBJ2-5; d_gene: TRBD1; v_gene: TRBV28; CDR3aa: CASSLPTNRQGLQPQYF; CDR3nt: TGTGCCAGCAGTTTACCCACCAACCGACAGGGATTGCAGCCCCAGTACTTC
abundance: .; j_gene: TRBJ2-7; d_gene: .; v_gene: TRBV5-1; CDR3aa: CASSVGPRGFSYEQYF; CDR3nt: TGCGCCAGCAGCGTCGGACCCAGGGGATTCTCCTACGAGCAGTACTTC
abundance: .; j_gene: TRBJ1-3; d_gene: .; v_gene: TRBV6-7; CDR3aa: CASSPDGLSIYF; CDR3nt: TGTGCCAGCAGCCCGGACGGCCTATCCATATATTTT
abundance: .; j_gene: TRBJ1-5; d_gene: .; v_gene: TRBV16; CDR3aa: CASSPLARGGGMSNQPQHF; CDR3nt: TGTGCCAGCAGCCCCTTGGCCAGAGGGGGGGGGATGAGCAATCAGCCCCAGCATTTT
abundance: .; j_gene: TRBJ2-3; d_gene: TRBD2; v_gene: TRBV5-8; CDR3aa: CASSLLGRGGADTQYF; CDR3nt: TGTGCCAGCAGCTTGCTTGGGCGGGGGGGCGCAGATACGCAGTATTTT
abundance: .; j_gene: TRBJ2-1; d_gene: .; v_gene: TRBV19; CDR3aa: CASSISLRRANGEQFF; CDR3nt: TGTGCCAGTAGTATCTCCCTGCGCAGGGCTAACGGTGAGCAGTTCTTC
abundance: .; j_gene: TRBJ1-3; d_gene: .; v_gene: TRBV19; CDR3aa: CASARLRSSGNTIYF; CDR3nt: TGTGCCAGTGCCAGACTTCGGAGCTCTGGAAACACCATATATTTT
abundance: few; j_gene: TRBJ1-2; d_gene: TRBD1; v_gene: TRBV5-1; CDR3aa: CASSPTGTGLAETF; CDR3nt: TGCGCCAGCAGCCCGACCGGGACAGGGCTCGCTGAAACCTTC
abundance: .; j_gene: TRBJ1-2; d_gene: .; v_gene: TRBV6-1; CDR3aa: CASSWTEANYGYTF; CDR3nt: TGTGCCAGCAGTTGGACGGAAGCTAACTATGGCTACACCTTC
abundance: few; j_gene: TRBJ1-1; d_gene: TRBD1; v_gene: TRBV4-1; CDR3aa: CASSDRGLRAFF; CDR3nt: TGCGCCAGCAGCGACAGGGGATTGAGAGCTTTCTTT
abundance: .; j_gene: TRBJ2-3; d_gene: .; v_gene: TRBV2; CDR3aa: CASRVGTQGYF; CDR3nt: TGTGCCAGCAGGGTTGGGACCCAGGGGTATTTT
abundance: .; j_gene: TRBJ1-3; d_gene: .; v_gene: TRBV19; CDR3aa: CASSSPGNTIYF; CDR3nt: TGTGCCAGTAGTTCGCCTGGAAACACCATATATTTT
abundance: .; j_gene: TRBJ2-6; d_gene: .; v_gene: TRBV5-1; CDR3aa: CASSLAGSGANVLTF; CDR3nt: TGCGCCAGCAGCTTAGCCGGGTCTGGGGCCAACGTCCTGACTTTC
abundance: .; j_gene: TRBJ1-1; d_gene: TRBD1; v_gene: TRBV5-4; CDR3aa: CASSLTGEYTEAFF; CDR3nt: TGTGCCAGCAGCTTAACAGGGGAGTACACTGAAGCTTTCTTT
abundance: .; j_gene: TRBJ1-4; d_gene: .; v_gene: TRBV7-6; CDR3aa: CASSFGTGPTNEKLFF; CDR3nt: TGTGCCAGCAGCTTCGGTACAGGGCCAACTAATGAAAAACTGTTTTTT
abundance: .; j_gene: TRBJ1-5; d_gene: .; v_gene: TRBV28; CDR3aa: CASSRDTNQPQHF; CDR3nt: TGTGCCAGCAGCCGGGACACCAATCAGCCCCAGCATTTT
abundance: .; j_gene: TRBJ2-7; d_gene: .; v_gene: TRBV4-1; CDR3aa: CASSLVDGSYEQYF; CDR3nt: TGCGCCAGCTCCTTGGTTGACGGCTCCTACGAGCAGTACTTC
abundance: few; j_gene: TRBJ1-2; d_gene: .; v_gene: TRBV6-1; CDR3aa: CASQRQMPPTYGYTF; CDR3nt: TGTGCCAGCCAGCGACAGATGCCTCCCACCTATGGCTACACCTTC
abundance: .; j_gene: TRBJ1-4; d_gene: .; v_gene: TRBV6-1; CDR3aa: CASSDAGHNEKLFF; CDR3nt: TGTGCCAGCAGTGACGCCGGGCATAATGAAAAACTGTTTTTT
abundance: .; j_gene: TRBJ1-4; d_gene: .; v_gene: TRBV2; CDR3aa: CASGADLWEKLFF; CDR3nt: TGTGCCAGCGGGGCAGACCTATGGGAAAAACTGTTTTTT
abundance: .; j_gene: TRBJ2-1; d_gene: .; v_gene: TRBV11-2; CDR3aa: CASSSRVRDNEQFF; CDR3nt: TGTGCCAGCAGTAGCCGTGTAAGGGACAATGAGCAGTTCTTC
abundance: .; j_gene: TRBJ2-5; d_gene: .; v_gene: TRBV5-1; CDR3aa: CASSRIQETQYF; CDR3nt: TGCGCCAGCAGTCGTATCCAAGAGACCCAGTACTTC
abundance: .; j_gene: TRBJ2-1; d_gene: TRBD2; v_gene: TRBV7-9; CDR3aa: CASSPPVSGGPYNEQFF; CDR3nt: TGTGCCAGCAGCCCCCCCGTCTCGGGGGGTCCCTACAATGAGCAGTTCTTC
abundance: few; j_gene: TRBJ1-2; d_gene: .; v_gene: TRBV19; CDR3aa: CASSIQGLYGYTF; CDR3nt: TGTGCCAGTAGTATTCAGGGGCTCTATGGCTACACCTTC
abundance: .; j_gene: TRBJ2-5; d_gene: TRBD2; v_gene: TRBV29-1; CDR3aa: CSVEVAGWETQYF; CDR3nt: TGCAGCGTTGAAGTAGCGGGGTGGGAGACCCAGTACTTC
abundance: .; j_gene: TRBJ2-7; d_gene: .; v_gene: TRBV10-3; CDR3aa: CAISEGSYEQYF; CDR3nt: TGTGCCATCAGTGAGGGGAGCTACGAGCAGTACTTC
abundance: .; j_gene: TRBJ1-2; d_gene: TRBD1; v_gene: TRBV6-5; CDR3aa: CASSWGQGDYGYTF; CDR3nt: TGTGCCAGCAGCTGGGGACAGGGGGACTATGGCTACACCTTC
abundance: .; j_gene: TRBJ1-1; d_gene: TRBD1; v_gene: TRBV9; CDR3aa: CASSPQDRLNTEAFF; CDR3nt: TGTGCCAGCAGCCCTCAGGACAGGTTGAACACTGAAGCTTTCTTT
abundance: few; j_gene: TRBJ2-2; d_gene: .; v_gene: TRBV9; CDR3aa: CASSVAPGTVTGELFF; CDR3nt: TGTGCCAGCAGCGTAGCTCCCGGGACTGTCACCGGGGAGCTGTTTTTT
abundance: .; j_gene: TRBJ1-5; d_gene: .; v_gene: TRBV2; CDR3aa: CASGRRYSNQPQHF; CDR3nt: TGTGCCAGCGGACGGCGGTATAGCAATCAGCCCCAGCATTTT
abundance: once; j_gene: TRBJ1-1; d_gene: .; v_gene: TRBV19; CDR3aa: CASSRVGGYTEAFF; CDR3nt: TGTGCCAGTAGTCGGGTAGGAGGATACACTGAAGCTTTCTTT
abundance: .; j_gene: TRBJ2-2; d_gene: .; v_gene: TRBV5-1; CDR3aa: CASSLAGELFF; CDR3nt: TGCGCCAGCAGCTTGGCCGGGGAGCTGTTTTTT
abundance: few; j_gene: TRBJ1-6; d_gene: .; v_gene: TRBV5-8; CDR3aa: CASSLADTRASPLHF; CDR3nt: TGTGCCAGCAGCTTGGCCGATACCAGGGCTTCACCCCTCCACTTT
abundance: .; j_gene: TRBJ2-1; d_gene: .; v_gene: TRBV2; CDR3aa: CASSAPSGGAYNEQFF; CDR3nt: TGTGCCAGCAGTGCCCCCTCGGGCGGGGCCTACAATGAGCAGTTCTTC